A selection of T cell receptor beta chains follows, all from one sample in a study of PD-1 blockade in classical Hodgkin lymphoma. Libraries were prepared by immunoSEQ multiplex PCR; TCRdb keeps only in-frame clonotypes and omits some of them. The data hold tens of thousands of clones, with 94% observed a single time. Material: peripheral blood mononuclear cells (PBMCs). Source of these receptors: a human donor with classical Hodgkin lymphoma. The CDR3 runs from the conserved cysteine through the conserved F or W. D genes are given only for firm matches. Clone size is stated in some rows and not others, as once, few, many or a class when expanded.

TRBJ2-7 14 TRBV9 . . TGTGCCAGCAGCGTAGGACAGCACGCCTACGAGCAGTACTTC CASSVGQHAYEQYF
TRBJ2-4 13 TRBV6-5 . . TGTGCCAGCAGTACCAGGGGGGATAACATTCAGTACTTC CASSTRGDNIQYF
TRBJ1-4 11 TRBV2 . . TGTGCCAGCACCTCTGATGAAAAACTGTTTTTT CASTSDEKLFF
TRBJ2-7 12 TRBV11-2 . . TGTGCCAGCAGCTTTACAGCCTACGAGCAGTACTTC CASSFTAYEQYF
TRBJ1-2 12 TRBV9 . . TGTGCCAGCGGCGGGGACAACCATGGCTACACCTTC CASGGDNHGYTF
TRBJ2-7 12 TRBV29-1 . . TGCAGCGTGGAGATTAGCTATAACGAGCAGTACTTC CSVEISYNEQYF
TRBJ2-3 12 TRBV7-9 . once TGTGCCGTAGGGGGTAGTACATATACGCAGTATTTT CAVGGSTYTQYF
TRBJ2-1 12 TRBV7-2 . . TGTGCCAGCCGAAACTCCTACAATGAGCAGTTCTTC CASRNSYNEQFF
TRBJ2-7 15 TRBV4-1 . . TGCGCCAGCAGCCAAGATAAGGGGGTAGGCTACGAGCAGTACTTC CASSQDKGVGYEQYF
TRBJ2-5 12 TRBV29-1 TRBD1 . TGCAGCGTGGGGCGACAGGGCGAGACCCAGTACTTC CSVGRQGETQYF
TRBJ2-7 12 TRBV10-3 TRBD1 . TGTGCCTCCCGGGACAGGGATGCCGAGCAGTACTTC CASRDRDAEQYF
TRBJ1-1 15 TRBV27 TRBD1 . TGTGCCAGCAGTTTAAGGGGGACAGGACACACTGAAGCTTTCTTT CASSLRGTGHTEAFF
TRBJ1-1 14 TRBV5-1 . few TGCGCCAGCAGCGGGGACGGTGCCTACACTGAAGCTTTCTTT CASSGDGAYTEAFF
TRBJ2-5 16 TRBV27 . . TGTGCCAGCAGTCCACAAGTCGGTCTAGCCGGGGGGACCCAGTACTTC CASSPQVGLAGGTQYF
TRBJ2-7 14 TRBV11-2 . . TGTGCCAGCAGCTTAGTTTCGGGGGACAACGAGCAGTACTTC CASSLVSGDNEQYF
TRBJ2-7 15 TRBV4-3 TRBD2 once TGCGCCAGCAGCCAGTCTCTAGCGGAGCTTTACGAGCAGTACTTC CASSQSLAELYEQYF
TRBJ1-1 16 TRBV7-8 . once TGTGCCAGCAGCCACCGAGGTGGGGTTGTGGACACTGAAGCTTTCTTT CASSHRGGVVDTEAFF
TRBJ1-4 14 TRBV14 . . TGTGCCAGCAGAAAAGGAACAACTAATGAAAAACTGTTTTTT CASRKGTTNEKLFF
TRBJ2-5 16 TRBV6-6 TRBD1 . TGTGCCAGCAGTTCTGACAGGGTCGGCCATCAAGAGACCCAGTACTTC CASSSDRVGHQETQYF
TRBJ1-1 12 TRBV7-6 . . TGTGCCAGCAGCCTAGTACAGGGTGAAGCTTTCTTT CASSLVQGEAFF
TRBJ2-7 16 TRBV2 TRBD2 . TGTGCCAGCAGCGCATTTAGCGGGGGGGCGGCCTACGAGCAGTACTTC CASSAFSGGAAYEQYF
TRBJ1-2 14 TRBV4-3 TRBD1 . TGCGCCAGCAGCCAGGCAGACAGGGGGCTGGACTACACCTTC CASSQADRGLDYTF
TRBJ1-1 14 TRBV2 . . TGTGCCAGCAGTGAAGAACGCAGGAACACTGAAGCTTTCTTT CASSEERRNTEAFF
TRBJ2-6 18 TRBV4-3 . . TGCGCCAGCAGCCAAACAACGGTGGGAGTCTCTGGGGCCAACGTCCTGACTTTC CASSQTTVGVSGANVLTF
TRBJ2-7 15 TRBV10-3 . once TGTGCCATCAGTGAGTCGTGGCAGGGTGGCGACGAGCAGTACTTC CAISESWQGGDEQYF
TRBJ1-4 14 TRBV13 . . TGTGCCAGCAGCTTAGGTGCGTCTTTCGAAAAACTGTTTTTT CASSLGASFEKLFF
TRBJ1-2 14 TRBV4-1 TRBD1 . TGCGCCAGCAGCCAGGGACAGGGAAGTGATGGCTACACCTTC CASSQGQGSDGYTF
TRBJ2-2 12 TRBV27 . . TGTGCCAGCAGGGTTGATGGCGGGGAGCTGTTTTTT CASRVDGGELFF
TRBJ2-3 15 TRBV7-8 TRBD1 . TGTGCCAGCAGCTTAATGACAGGGAGCACAGATACGCAGTATTTT CASSLMTGSTDTQYF
TRBJ2-5 16 TRBV4-1 . . TGCGCCAGCAGCCAAGATCTACCAGCCGGCGGGGAGACCCAGTACTTC CASSQDLPAGGETQYF
TRBJ2-3 16 TRBV5-1 . . TGCGCCAGCCTACGGGGGATGGGGCCTAGCACAGATACGCAGTATTTT CASLRGMGPSTDTQYF
TRBJ2-7 13 TRBV28 . . TGTGCCAGCAGGTCCCTAGAAAGCTACGAGCAGTACTTC CASRSLESYEQYF
TRBJ1-4 12 TRBV2 . . TGTGCCAGCACGGGCCAGTTTGAAAAACTGTTTTTT CASTGQFEKLFF
TRBJ2-3 14 TRBV30 . . TGTGCCTGGAGTGAAGGTACTCTTGCAGATACGCAGTATTTT CAWSEGTLADTQYF
TRBJ1-2 11 TRBV19 . . TGTTTAAGAGAGCCTAACTATGGCTACACCTTC CLREPNYGYTF
TRBJ2-3 15 TRBV14 TRBD2 . TGTGCCAGCAGCAGACCGGGACTAGCGTCAGATACGCAGTATTTT CASSRPGLASDTQYF
TRBJ2-1 15 TRBV9 TRBD2 . TGTGCCAGCAGCGTGAGCGGGGGGCAAACCAATGAGCAGTTCTTC CASSVSGGQTNEQFF
TRBJ2-2 15 TRBV19 TRBD1 . TGTGCGTCGGAAGACAGGGGGGAGAACACCGGGGAGCTGTTTTTT CASEDRGENTGELFF